This T cell receptor (beta chain) originates from a study of blood T cells in healthy people across ages (dated by TCRdb to about 2015). Regarding the study in general: Template switching captured roughly one uniquely barcoded TCR beta cDNA molecule per two T cells in model experiments. To track age-related changes in TCR beta repertoire diversity, the study relied on deep sequencing normalized with unique cDNA molecular identifiers. The donors were divided into four age groups: young (average approximately 17 years), middle-aged (approximately 42), aged (approximately 62) and long-lived (about 80). The study analyzed two additional independent replicas of 1 million unique cDNA reads from the same blood draw for two donors, one aged 18 to 30 and one aged 80 or older.

The full study reports these points: Because donor CMV infection status was unknown, age-related changes in expanded clonotypes were potentially confounded. Estimates of total diversity based on one million sequenced T cells were considered lower bounds and underestimates. The long-lived group showed more naive CD4+ T cells, fewer expanded clones and increased TCR diversity than the aged group, suggesting age selection. Bulk unsorted PBMC profiling prevented conclusive comparison of naive and antigen-experienced compartments. The percentage of naive T cells measured by flow cytometry correlated strongly with observed TCR beta diversity. As age increased, observed TCR beta diversity per million T cells dropped in a roughly linear way, and a significant reduction was already evident by age roughly 40.

The method behind the library was 5' RACE. This sample was sequenced with an Illumina HiSeq 2500. A second PCR of about 7 to 12 cycles was run with a J-beta primer mix and a sample-barcoded 5' primer. Each TCR beta cDNA molecule received a unique molecular identifier from a template-switch 5' adaptor carrying 12 random nucleotides. Each sample yielded at least 2.5 million CDR3-containing paired-end reads. First-strand cDNA synthesis was performed from all RNA using the Mint cDNA synthesis kit, with priming by a TRBC-specific oligonucleotide. After uracil-DNA glycosylase treatment, a first 18-cycle PCR used universal primers M1SS and BC2_uni_R on all cDNA. In the authors' own workflow: For normalization, 1 million high-quality reads were randomly selected from each sample, with every read carrying a distinct molecular identifier. Reads sharing molecular identifiers were discarded rather than binned into consensus sequences. MiTCR, with a Q25 quality threshold and the strictest error-elimination algorithm, was used for CDR3 identification, clonotype clustering and error correction. A nonparametric unseen species model using Euler transformation provided a lower-bound estimate of total TCR beta diversity. Using fastp trimming at Q25 and MiXCR clonotype assembly, TCRdb reanalyzed the public sequencing data and kept in-frame beta chains. A single entry per CDR3 protein holds the most common genes and DNA from its merged rows. These V and J calls derive from TCRdb rather than the authors' analysis. This sample gives under 1,100,000 distinct CDR3 sequences in total; around 25% of them show up just once. The ten largest clonotypes hold 0.65% to 0.95% of the sample.

Based on the germline V gene, the CDR1 and CDR2 sequences are SGHVS and FNYEAQ. At the junction V is shortened by 6 bases and J by 3 bases, with 13 bases in between. Inclusive of the bounding cysteine and phenylalanine, the CDR3 is 14 residues long. Only the CDR3 DNA is retained, 42 bases long and in frame from the first base. The donors were under 40 Caucasian individuals from Russia, aged roughly 6 to 90 years, who were systemically healthy. About 9.6 milliliters of peripheral blood were collected from each donor into EDTA-treated Vacutainer tubes. Ficoll-Paque density-gradient centrifugation was used to isolate PBMCs, with at least 6.5 million per sample. Trizol reagent was used to extract total RNA from the PBMCs, yielding at least 5 micrograms per sample. The percentages of naive CD45RAhigh/CD27high T cells were determined by flow cytometry on a PBMC aliquot from every donor. About this clonotype itself: What this receptor recognizes is not known. No per-base quality is available; no much larger clone lies one base away.

Separately, the same data were catalogued under a study of T cells of mothers and their children. Reported in the second study: Nine systemically healthy Caucasian individuals served as donors, namely three mothers together with their six children. cDNA synthesis used all of the extracted RNA, with 1.5 ug of RNA in each 15 ul reaction. In the second PCR, the M1S primer introduced both the sample barcodes and 2-4 random nucleotides. Over 10 million TCR beta CDR3 reads came from each mother, compared with around 3 million reads from each child. Thymic selection similarly shapes TCR recombination output in related and unrelated pairs, with minor effect from inherited differences. Related mother-child pairs always showed normalized repertoire overlap that was slightly higher than in unrelated mother-child pairs, though the difference was never significant. With a sensitivity of approximately 100 clones per million clonotypes, no persistent microchimeric T cell clones were detected. The study used deep NGS to compare TCR beta repertoires of mothers and children, seeking features distinguishing related mother-child pairs from unrelated individuals. The mean age was around 42 +/- 4 years for the mothers and approximately 11 +/- 4 years for the children. After adapters were ligated using NEBNext reagents, the libraries underwent 100+100 nt paired-end sequencing on an Illumina HiSeq 2000. To avoid cross-contamination, the mother libraries and the child libraries were prepared a month apart and sequenced in separate runs. For each donor, between about 500,000 and 2,200,000 distinct TCR beta clonotypes were identified. Naive TCR beta clonotypes were estimated from low-frequency clonotypes matched to each donor's FACS-determined naive share, without sorting.

Sequencing input: blood. The source of this sequence is a girl aged 2-10 years in good health. The chain employs TRBV7-6 and TRBJ2-3; a tentative D match to TRBD1 spans 5 bases. The sequenced DNA: TGTGCCAGCAGTTTAAAAGGGGTTACAGATACGCAGTATTTT. Its translation is CASSLKGVTDTQYF.